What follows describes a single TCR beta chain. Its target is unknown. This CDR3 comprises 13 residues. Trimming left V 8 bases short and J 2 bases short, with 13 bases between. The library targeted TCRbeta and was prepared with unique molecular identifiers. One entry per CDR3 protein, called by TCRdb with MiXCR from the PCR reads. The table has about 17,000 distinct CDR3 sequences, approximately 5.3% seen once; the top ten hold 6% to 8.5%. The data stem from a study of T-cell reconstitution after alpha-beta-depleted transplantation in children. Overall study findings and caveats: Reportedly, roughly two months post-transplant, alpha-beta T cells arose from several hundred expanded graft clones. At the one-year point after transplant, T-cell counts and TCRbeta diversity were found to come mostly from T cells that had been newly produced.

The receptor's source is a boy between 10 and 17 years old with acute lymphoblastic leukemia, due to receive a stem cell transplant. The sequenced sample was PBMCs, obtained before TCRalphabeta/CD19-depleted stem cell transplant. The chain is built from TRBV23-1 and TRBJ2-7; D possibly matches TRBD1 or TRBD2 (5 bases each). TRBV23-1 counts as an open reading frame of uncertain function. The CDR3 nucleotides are TGCGCCAGCTGCCCCGAGGGGACCTACGAGCAGTACTTC. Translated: CASCPEGTYEQYF.